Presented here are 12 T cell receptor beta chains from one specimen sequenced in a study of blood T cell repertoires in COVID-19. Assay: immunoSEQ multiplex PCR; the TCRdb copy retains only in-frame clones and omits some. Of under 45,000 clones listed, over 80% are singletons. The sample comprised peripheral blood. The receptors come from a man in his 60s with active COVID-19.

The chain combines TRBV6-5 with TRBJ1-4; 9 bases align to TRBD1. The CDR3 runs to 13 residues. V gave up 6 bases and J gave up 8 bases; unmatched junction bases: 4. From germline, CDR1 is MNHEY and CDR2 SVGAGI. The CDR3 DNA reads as TGTGCCAGCAGGAGACAGGGGGGCGAAAAACTGTTTTTT. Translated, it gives CASRRQGGEKLFF.

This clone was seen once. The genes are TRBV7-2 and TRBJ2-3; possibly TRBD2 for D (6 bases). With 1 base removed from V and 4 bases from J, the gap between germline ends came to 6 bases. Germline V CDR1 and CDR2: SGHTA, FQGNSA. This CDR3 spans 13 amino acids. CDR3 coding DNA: TGTGCCAGCAGCTTAGGGGGGGCAGATACGCAGTATTTT. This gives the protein CASSLGGADTQYF.

CDR3 DNA sequence: TGTGCCAGTAGGACTAGCAGTGTCAATGAGCAGTTCTTC. Its translation is CASRTSSVNEQFF. This chain uses TRBV3-1 (or the pseudogene TRBV3-2) with TRBJ2-1; 8 bases fit TRBD2. V dropped 9 bases and J dropped 6; count of bases not matched to a gene: 7. The CDR3 covers 13 residues. Germline V gene lookup returns CDR1 LGHDT and CDR2 YNNKEL (reference sequence).

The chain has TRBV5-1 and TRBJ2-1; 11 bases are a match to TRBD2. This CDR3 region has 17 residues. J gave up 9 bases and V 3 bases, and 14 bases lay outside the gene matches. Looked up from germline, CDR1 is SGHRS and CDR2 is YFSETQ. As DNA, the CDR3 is TGCGCCAGCAGCTCCTACTACCGTAGCGGGAGGGGTGGTGAGCAGTTCTTC. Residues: CASSSYYRSGRGGEQFF.

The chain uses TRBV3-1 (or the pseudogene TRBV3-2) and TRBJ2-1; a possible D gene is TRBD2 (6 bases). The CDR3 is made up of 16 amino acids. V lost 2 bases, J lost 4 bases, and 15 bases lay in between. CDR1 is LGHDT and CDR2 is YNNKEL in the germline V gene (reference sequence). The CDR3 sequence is CASSQNQRVPYNEQFF. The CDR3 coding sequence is TGTGCCAGCAGCCAAAATCAGCGGGTTCCATACAATGAGCAGTTCTTC.

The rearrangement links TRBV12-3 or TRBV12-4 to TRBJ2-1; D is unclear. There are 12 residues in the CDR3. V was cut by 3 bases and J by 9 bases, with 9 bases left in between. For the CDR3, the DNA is TGTGCCAGCAGTTTCGGGTCTGGTGAGCAGTTCTTC. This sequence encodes CASSFGSGEQFF.

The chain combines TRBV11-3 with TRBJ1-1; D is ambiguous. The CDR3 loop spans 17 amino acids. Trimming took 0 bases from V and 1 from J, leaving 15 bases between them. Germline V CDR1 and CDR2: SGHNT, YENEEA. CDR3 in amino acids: CASSLDLLTTPNTEAFF. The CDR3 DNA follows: TGTGCCAGCAGCTTAGATCTCCTTACTACCCCGAACACTGAAGCTTTCTTT.

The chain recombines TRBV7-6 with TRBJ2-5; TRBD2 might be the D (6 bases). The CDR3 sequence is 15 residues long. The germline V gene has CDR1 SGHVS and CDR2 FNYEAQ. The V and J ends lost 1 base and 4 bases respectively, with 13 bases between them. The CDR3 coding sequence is TGTGCCAGCAGCTTAGAAGCGGGTGGGTCAGAGACCCAGTACTTC. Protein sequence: CASSLEAGGSETQYF.

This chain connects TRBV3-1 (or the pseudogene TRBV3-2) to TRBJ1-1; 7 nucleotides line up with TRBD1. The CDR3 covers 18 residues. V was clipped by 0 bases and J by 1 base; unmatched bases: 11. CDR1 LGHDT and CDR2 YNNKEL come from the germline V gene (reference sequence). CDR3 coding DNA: TGTGCCAGCAGCCAAGATTCGGTCTCGACAGGGAAGAACACTGAAGCTTTCTTT. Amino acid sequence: CASSQDSVSTGKNTEAFF.

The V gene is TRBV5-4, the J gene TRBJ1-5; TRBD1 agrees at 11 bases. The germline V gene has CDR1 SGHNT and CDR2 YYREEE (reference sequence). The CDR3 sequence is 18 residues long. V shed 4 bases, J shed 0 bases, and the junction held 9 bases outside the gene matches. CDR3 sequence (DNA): TGTGCCAGCAGCATAATCCGGGACAGGGGGTTTAGCAATCAGCCCCAGCATTTT. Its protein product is CASSIIRDRGFSNQPQHF.

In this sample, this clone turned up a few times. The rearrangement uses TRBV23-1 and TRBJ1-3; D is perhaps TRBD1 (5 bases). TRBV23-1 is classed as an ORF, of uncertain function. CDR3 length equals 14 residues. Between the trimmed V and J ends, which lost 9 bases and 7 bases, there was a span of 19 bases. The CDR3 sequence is CASLVRQGPNTIYF. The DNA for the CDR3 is TGCGCCAGTTTGGTCCGGCAGGGCCCTAACACCATATATTTT.

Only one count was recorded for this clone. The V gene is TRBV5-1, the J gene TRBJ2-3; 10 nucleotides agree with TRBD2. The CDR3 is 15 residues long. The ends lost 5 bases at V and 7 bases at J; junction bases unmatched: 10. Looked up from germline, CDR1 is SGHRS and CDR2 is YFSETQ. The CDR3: CASRITSGTIHTQYF. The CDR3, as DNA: TGCGCCAGCAGAATTACTAGCGGGACGATTCATACGCAGTATTTT.